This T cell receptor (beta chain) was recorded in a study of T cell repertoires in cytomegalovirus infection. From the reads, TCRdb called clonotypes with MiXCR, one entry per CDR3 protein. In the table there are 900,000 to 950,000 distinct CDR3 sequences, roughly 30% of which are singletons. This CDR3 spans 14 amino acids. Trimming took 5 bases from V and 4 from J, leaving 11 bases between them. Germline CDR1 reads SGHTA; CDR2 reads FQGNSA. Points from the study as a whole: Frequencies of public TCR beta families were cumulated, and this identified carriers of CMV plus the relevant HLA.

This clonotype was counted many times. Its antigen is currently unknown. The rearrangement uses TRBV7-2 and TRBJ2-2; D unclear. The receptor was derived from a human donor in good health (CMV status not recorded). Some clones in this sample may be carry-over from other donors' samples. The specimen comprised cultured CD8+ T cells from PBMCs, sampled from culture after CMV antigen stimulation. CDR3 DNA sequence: TGTGCCAGCAGCCAACAAAAGATCACCGGGGAGCTGTTTTTT. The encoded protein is CASSQQKITGELFF.